The 24 T cell receptor beta chains below come from one sample, sequenced in a study of regulatory T cells in long-lasting Graves disease. Documented time point: newly diagnosed GD, antithyroid drugs for less than 3 months. RNA extracted from PBMCs served as the sequencing template. Through Arm-PCR of CDR3 regions and iRepertoire HTBI primers, TCR beta libraries were built. TCRdb called the multiplex PCR reads again in MiXCR, with one record for every CDR3 protein. There are about 530,000 distinct CDR3 sequences in the sample; around 15% occur only once, and about 25% lies in the top ten. These same records also appear under a second study, on T cells in Graves' hyperthyroidism and ophthalmopathy.

The sample was peripheral blood mononuclear cells (PBMCs), taken at new diagnosis, from a patient treated with antithyroid drugs. These receptors originate from a woman aged 35-60 years with Graves disease.

This clonotype was seen repeatedly, ten times or more. The V and J genes are TRBV18 and TRBJ2-7; 8 bases line up with TRBD1. V was clipped by 4 bases and J by 3 bases; unmatched bases: 8. The CDR3 runs to 15 residues. Germline V gene lookup returns CDR1 KGHSH and CDR2 LQKENI. CDR3 protein: CASSHPGQAYYEQYF. The CDR3 DNA reads TGTGCCAGCTCACACCCGGGACAGGCCTACTACGAGCAGTACTTC.

The rearrangement uses TRBV7-9 and TRBJ2-3, with D perhaps TRBD1 (6 bases). Germline V gene data show CDR1 as SEHNR and CDR2 as FQNEAQ (reference sequence). CDR3 size: 12 residues. V lost 0 bases and J 13 bases, leaving 11 bases between the germline ends. The CDR3: CASSLAQGQKYF. The CDR3 DNA follows: TGTGCCAGCAGCTTAGCGCAGGGACAAAAGTATTTT.

The sample holds many counts of this clonotype. The chain is built from TRBV13 and TRBJ1-1; D possibly corresponds to TRBD1 (5 bases). Germline CDR1 PRHDT, CDR2 FYEKMQ (reference sequence). This CDR3 comprises 14 residues. With 5 bases removed from V and 6 bases from J, the gap between germline ends came to 16 bases. The CDR3 spells CASSHPGTGSEAFF. In DNA, the CDR3 is TGTGCCAGCAGCCACCCGGGGACGGGCTCTGAAGCTTTCTTT.

The V and J genes are TRBV29-1 and TRBJ1-2; D unclear. Trimming removed 0 bases at V and 8 bases at J, with 10 bases between. The CDR3 has 12 residues. Germline V gene sequence: CDR1 SQVTM, CDR2 ANQGSEA. The CDR3 region has the DNA TGCAGCGTTGAAGATGGGCACGGGGGCTACACCTTC. It encodes CSVEDGHGGYTF.

This clonotype was detected many times. The V gene is TRBV2, the J gene TRBJ1-4; TRBD1 matches at 7 bases. The CDR3 extends over 14 amino acids. The V gene's germline CDR1 is SNHLY and CDR2 FYNNEI. After removal of 7 bases from V and 8 bases from J, the junction contained 10 bases not matched to a gene. DNA of the CDR3: TGTGCCAGCAACCTCGACAGGGTAGGCGAAAAACTGTTTTTT. Translating it yields CASNLDRVGEKLFF.

V is TRBV13 and J is TRBJ1-4; 7 bases agree with TRBD1. The germline gives CDR1 PRHDT, CDR2 FYEKMQ (reference sequence). Trimming removed 5 bases from V and 6 bases from J; junction bases left unmatched: 6. The CDR3 consists of 14 residues. CDR3 region: CASSHGTVDEKLFF. CDR3 bases: TGTGCCAGCAGCCATGGGACAGTGGATGAAAAACTGTTTTTT.

The chain couples TRBV5-1 to TRBJ1-1, with unresolved D. This CDR3 contains 15 residues. Germline lookup yields CDR1 SGHRS and CDR2 YFSETQ. V was shortened by 2 bases and J by 1 base, with 12 bases between the two germline ends. Here the CDR3 reads CASSFYGGENTEAFF. CDR3 sequence (DNA): TGCGCCAGCAGCTTCTATGGTGGGGAGAACACTGAAGCTTTCTTT. Full variable domain (remainder filled in from reference TRBV5-1 and TRBJ1-1): KAGVTQTPRYLIKTRGQQVTLSCSPISGHRSVSWYQQTPGQGLQFLFEYFSETQRNKGNFPGRFSGRQFSNSRSEMNVSTLELGDSALYLCASSFYGGENTEAFFGQGTRLTVV.

This clonotype was counted between two and nine times. The chain has TRBV3-1 and TRBJ2-4; no firm D call. The CDR3 covers 14 residues. Per the germline V gene, CDR1 is LGHDT and CDR2 is YNNKEL (reference sequence). V lost 2 bases and J lost 0, with 5 bases in between. The CDR3 bases are TGTGCCAGCAGCCAAAAGGGAGCCAAAAACATTCAGTACTTC. Amino acid sequence: CASSQKGAKNIQYF.

V gene TRBV6-6 combines with J gene TRBJ1-1, with 7 bases lining up with TRBD1. Germline V lookup: CDR1 MNHNY, CDR2 SVGAGI (reference sequence). The CDR3 extends over 15 amino acids. J lost 7 bases, V lost 0 bases, and 8 bases had no gene match. CDR3 sequence: CASSYSLTGFDEAFF. CDR3 coding DNA: TGTGCCAGCAGTTACTCGTTGACAGGGTTCGATGAAGCTTTCTTT.

The chain combines TRBV27 with TRBJ1-1; TRBD1 might be the D (6 bases). The CDR3 consists of 16 residues. Germline values: CDR1 MNHEY, CDR2 SMNVEV (reference sequence). Trimming left V 5 bases short and J 3 bases short, with 19 bases between. This CDR3 is CASSPTGGRRDTEAFF. The CDR3 bases are TGTGCCAGCAGTCCCACGGGGGGCAGGAGGGACACTGAAGCTTTCTTT.

This clonotype was recorded at least ten times. The V call is TRBV6-1, the J call TRBJ2-1; D ambiguous. The germline V gene has CDR1 MNHNS and CDR2 SASEGT. Trimming shortened V by 0 bases and J by 11 bases, and 8 bases separated the two germline ends. This CDR3 comprises 12 residues. The CDR3 region is CASSEAGAKQFF. The CDR3 region has the DNA TGTGCCAGCAGTGAAGCGGGTGCCAAGCAGTTCTTC.

V is TRBV12-5 and J is TRBJ2-2; tentatively, D is TRBD1 (6 bases). The V and J ends lost 5 bases and 5 bases respectively, with 18 bases between them. The germline V gene has CDR1 LGHNT and CDR2 FRNRAP. The CDR3 consists of 16 residues. The CDR3 here is CASGPPQAGVTGELFF. CDR3 DNA: TGTGCTAGTGGTCCCCCCCAGGCAGGGGTAACCGGGGAGCTGTTTTTT.

The DNA for the CDR3 is TGTGCCAGCAGCGGTGGGGAGGGGGCGAGCGAGCAGTACTTC. Encoded protein: CASSGGEGASEQYF. The V gene is TRBV5-5, the J gene TRBJ2-7, with D perhaps matching TRBD1 or TRBD2 (7 bases each). This CDR3 contains 14 residues. From germline, CDR1 is SGHKS and CDR2 YYEKEE (reference sequence). The V and J ends lost 4 bases and 6 bases respectively, with 17 bases between them.

The chain links TRBV29-1 to TRBJ2-3, with D tentatively TRBD1 or TRBD2 (5 bases each). The CDR3 spans 14 residues. V dropped 7 bases and J dropped 5 bases, with 19 bases sitting between them. In germline, CDR1 is SQVTM, CDR2 ANQGSEA. The CDR3 region has the DNA TGCAGCGCATCCGGGACGTCGGGTGGAGATACGCAGTATTTT. Translating gives CSASGTSGGDTQYF.

Concerning this clonotype itself: One base away lies a much larger clone, so this may be a sequencing read error. The chain links TRBV12-3 or TRBV12-4 to TRBJ2-3; TRBD2 matches 9 bases. The CDR3 sequence is 18 residues long. CDR3 DNA: TGTGTCAGCAGGGCCGGGACTAGCAGCTTACCTAGCACAGATACGCAGTATTTT. Translated, it gives CVSRAGTSSLPSTDTQYF.

This clonotype was detected only once. The chain employs TRBV7-3 and TRBJ1-4; 8 bases fit TRBD1. The V gene's germline CDR1 is SGHTA and CDR2 FQGTGA. The CDR3 totals 16 residues. Losses at the gene ends were 5 bases for V and 8 bases for J; bases not matched to a gene: 13. This CDR3 is CASSPGTGDAGEKLFF. DNA for the CDR3: TGTGCCAGCAGCCCCGGGACAGGCGACGCCGGCGAAAAACTGTTTTTT.

This clonotype was counted at least ten times. The CDR3 here is CASSVNWDRGTEAFF. As DNA, the CDR3 is TGCGCCAGCAGCGTGAACTGGGACAGGGGCACTGAAGCTTTCTTT. V usage is TRBV5-1 and J usage is TRBJ1-1, with 10 bases matching TRBD1. V lost 4 bases to trimming and J lost 4 bases; unmatched junction nucleotides: 7. This CDR3 has 15 amino acids. The germline V gene has CDR1 SGHRS and CDR2 YFSETQ.

This clonotype was seen a handful of times. The V call is TRBV5-4, the J call TRBJ2-3; tentatively, D is TRBD2 (5 bases). V lost 4 bases and J lost 2, with 14 bases in between. CDR1 SGHNT and CDR2 YYREEE come from the germline V gene (reference sequence). The CDR3 contains 15 residues. CDR3 loop: CASSASGFLTDTQYF. CDR3 coding DNA: TGTGCCAGCAGCGCATCGGGGTTCCTCACAGATACGCAGTATTTT. Full variable domain (missing parts from reference TRBV5-4 and TRBJ2-3): ETGVTQSPTHLIKTRGQQVTLRCSSQSGHNTVSWYQQALGQGPQFIFQYYREEENGRGNFPPRFSGLQFPNYSSELNVNALELDDSALYLCASSASGFLTDTQYFGPGTRLTVL.

The gene calls are TRBV20-1 and TRBJ2-3; 9 bases line up with TRBD2. The germline gives CDR1 DFQATT, CDR2 SNEGSKA (reference sequence). V was clipped by 3 bases and J by 1 base; unmatched bases: 5. The CDR3 sequence is 15 residues long. In DNA form, the CDR3 reads TGCAGTGCTAGGAATCAGCGGGGGGGCACAGATACGCAGTATTTT. Its protein product is CSARNQRGGTDTQYF.

The chain is built from TRBV28 and TRBJ1-1; a possible D gene is TRBD1 (6 bases). The CDR3 runs 11 residues. CDR1 is MDHEN, CDR2 SYDVKM, per germline. V dropped 3 bases and J dropped 11 bases, with 10 bases sitting between them. The CDR3 DNA reads TGTGCCAGCAGTTTTGTTCAGGGGGCTTTCTTT. Its translation: CASSFVQGAFF.

This clonotype was picked up many times. The gene calls are TRBV28 and TRBJ1-3; no definite D call. V gave up 4 bases and J gave up 3 bases, with 16 bases separating them. Germline V gene sequence: CDR1 MDHEN, CDR2 SYDVKM. The CDR3 runs 16 residues. The CDR3 here is CASSSPGRRDGNTIYF. The CDR3 DNA is TGTGCCAGCAGTTCCCCCGGTCGACGAGATGGAAACACCATATATTTT.

In this sample, this clonotype turned up a few times. This chain connects TRBV9 to TRBJ2-7, with a tentative D call TRBD2 (5 bases). Germline V CDR1 and CDR2: SGDLS, YYNGEE. The CDR3 spans 14 residues. V lost 4 bases and J lost 6, with 17 bases in between. The CDR3 here is CASSTHAGVREQYF. CDR3 in DNA: TGTGCCAGCAGCACCCACGCCGGGGTTCGCGAGCAGTACTTC. Full variable domain (rest looked up from reference TRBV9 and TRBJ2-7): DSGVTQTPKHLITATGQRVTLRCSPRSGDLSVYWYQQSLDQGLQFLIQYYNGEERAKGNILERFSAQQFPDLHSELNLSSLELGDSALYFCASSTHAGVREQYFGPGTRLTVT.

This clonotype was seen many times. CDR3 sequence: CASSLWGPGGTDTQYF. The CDR3 bases are TGTGCCAGCAGCCTTTGGGGACCCGGGGGCACAGATACGCAGTATTTT. The chain has TRBV3-1 and TRBJ2-3; D is possibly TRBD1 or TRBD2 (5 bases each). Germline V CDR1 and CDR2: LGHDT, YNNKEL (reference sequence). V lost 4 bases to trimming and J lost 1 base, with 15 bases between them. The CDR3 is 16 amino acids.

The rearrangement links TRBV20-1 to TRBJ2-3; D is tentatively TRBD1 or TRBD2 (5 bases each). The CDR3 spans 16 residues. The germline V and J ends were trimmed by 0 bases and 6 bases, with 19 bases remaining between them. Germline V gene data show CDR1 as DFQATT and CDR2 as SNEGSKA (reference sequence). The CDR3 spells CSARDPGRSEGDTQYF. CDR3 DNA: TGCAGTGCTAGAGATCCCGGTAGGAGCGAGGGGGATACGCAGTATTTT.